One sample yielded the 13 T cell receptor beta chains listed below, sequenced in a study of identical twins. TCRdb passed the 5' RACE reads through MiXCR, listing each CDR3 protein once. Found here are hundreds of thousands of distinct CDR3 sequences, more than 6.5% of them singletons; the top ten hold 1.5% to 2.5%. These data were also reused for a study on yellow fever vaccine responses in identical twins.

The sequenced sample consisted of memory (CD45RO+) T cells sorted from blood. All receptors come from a young woman in good health.

At least ten counts were recorded for this clonotype. The chain uses TRBV14 and TRBJ2-2; 9 nucleotides match TRBD1. Germline CDR1 SGHDN, CDR2 FVKESK. This CDR3 contains 13 residues. Trimming at V came to 4 bases and at J to 6 bases, leaving 0 bases not matched to a gene. CDR3 residues: CASSRTGAGELFF. DNA of the CDR3: TGTGCCAGCAGCCGGACAGGGGCCGGGGAGCTGTTTTTT.

A single count supports this clonotype. V usage is TRBV7-3 and J usage is TRBJ2-1, with 7 bases matching TRBD2. The V gene end was trimmed by 1 base and the J gene end by 12 bases; junction bases not matched to a gene: 3. The germline gives CDR1 SGHTA, CDR2 FQGTGA. There are 12 residues in the CDR3. Here the CDR3 reads CASSLSGGVQFF. CDR3 nucleotide sequence: TGTGCCAGCAGCTTAAGCGGGGGAGTGCAGTTCTTC.

The sample holds many counts of this clonotype. V and J are TRBV24-1 and TRBJ2-3, with 9 bases identical to TRBD1. Per germline, CDR1 KGHDR and CDR2 SFDVKD. The CDR3 is made up of 16 amino acids. The V gene end was trimmed by 4 bases and the J gene end by 5 bases; junction bases not matched to a gene: 9. The DNA of the CDR3 is TGTGCCACCAGTGACCCTGGGACAGGGCACGTAGATACGCAGTATTTT. Encoded protein: CATSDPGTGHVDTQYF.

This clonotype has at least ten counts. The J gene is TRBJ1-1, the V gene TRBV7-8; 7 nucleotides agree with TRBD1. This CDR3 has 15 residues. CDR1 is SGHVS and CDR2 is FQNEAQ in the germline V gene. The J segment lost 4 bases and the V segment lost 5 bases, leaving 10 bases of the junction unmatched. CDR3 residues: CASSRRDSLSTEAFF. The CDR3 nucleotides read TGTGCCAGCAGCCGCCGGGACAGTTTGAGCACTGAAGCTTTCTTT.

This clonotype was counted ten times or more. CDR3 DNA: TGTGCCAGCAGCAGAAATATTAATGAGCAGTTCTTC. Amino acid sequence: CASSRNINEQFF. This sequence joins TRBV6-5 and TRBJ2-1; unclear D gene. Trimming cost V 6 bases and J 7 bases, with 10 bases left between them. The germline gives CDR1 MNHEY, CDR2 SVGAGI. The length of the CDR3 is 12 residues.

This clonotype was detected a few times. The V and J genes are TRBV20-1 and TRBJ2-7; the D gene is possibly TRBD2 (5 bases). Germline V gene sequence: CDR1 DFQATT, CDR2 SNEGSKA (reference sequence). The CDR3 runs 12 residues. The CDR3 DNA is TGCAGCCCAGGCGGGCTGAACTACGAGCAGTACTTC. Translated: CSPGGLNYEQYF.

The table lists this clonotype with many counts. V and J are TRBV5-1 and TRBJ2-5; no reliable D call. The CDR3 totals 13 residues. Germline V lookup: CDR1 SGHRS, CDR2 YFSETQ. Between the trimmed V and J ends, which lost 4 bases and 5 bases, there was a span of 12 bases. The CDR3 spells CASSVVSRETQYF. The CDR3 nucleotides read TGCGCCAGCAGCGTTGTTAGCCGGGAGACCCAGTACTTC.

This clonotype was picked up many times. The chain joins TRBV14 to TRBJ2-1; D possibly matches TRBD1 or TRBD2 (5 bases each). Germline lookup yields CDR1 SGHDN and CDR2 FVKESK. Trimming left V 4 bases short and J 12 bases short, with 16 bases between. The CDR3 has 13 residues. The CDR3 loop is CASSPFQGVGQFF. The CDR3 DNA sequence: TGTGCCAGCAGCCCGTTTCAGGGAGTTGGGCAGTTCTTC.

This clonotype has ten or more counts. The chain links TRBV11-2 to TRBJ2-1; TRBD2 aligns across 9 bases. This CDR3 has 15 amino acids. V lost 5 bases, J lost 7 bases, and 9 bases stayed unmatched. Germline-derived CDR1 and CDR2 are SGHAT and FQNNGV. In nucleotides, the CDR3 is TGTGCCAGCAGCCCATTAGCGGGGGCAGGGAATGAGCAGTTCTTC. Translating gives CASSPLAGAGNEQFF.

V is TRBV27 and J is TRBJ2-7; weak D call: TRBD2 (6 bases). Per the germline V gene, CDR1 is MNHEY and CDR2 is SMNVEV (reference sequence). V lost 8 bases and J 4 bases, leaving 18 bases between the germline ends. The CDR3 runs to 14 residues. CDR3 DNA sequence: TGTGCCAGCCCAGATAGGACTATCCATTACGAGCAGTACTTC. Translation gives CASPDRTIHYEQYF.

This clonotype was counted a few times. The genes are TRBV20-1 and TRBJ2-6; the match to TRBD2 covers 8 bases. V lost 3 bases to trimming and J lost 0 bases; unmatched junction nucleotides: 4. CDR1 is DFQATT and CDR2 is SNEGSKA in the germline V gene (reference sequence). The CDR3 loop spans 16 amino acids. The CDR3 reads CSASRGGISGANVLTF. For the CDR3, the DNA is TGCAGTGCTAGCCGCGGGGGGATCTCTGGGGCCAACGTCCTGACTTTC.

In this sample, this clonotype turned up many times. V usage is TRBV4-2 and J usage is TRBJ2-3; D call uncertain. Trimming removed 1 base at V and 2 bases at J, with 16 bases between. The CDR3 spans 17 residues. CDR1 and CDR2 (germline): LGHNA, YNFKEQ. CDR3 in amino acids: CASSQGTAARSTDTQYF. DNA of the CDR3: TGTGCCAGCAGCCAAGGGACCGCGGCTCGTTCCACAGATACGCAGTATTTT.

This clonotype was observed many times. The V and J genes are TRBV6-2 or TRBV6-3 and TRBJ2-6; 9 bases match TRBD2. Germline values: CDR1 MNHEY, CDR2 SVGEGT. CDR3 length equals 18 residues. V gave up 5 bases and J gave up 0 bases; unmatched junction bases: 8. The CDR3 region has the DNA TGTGCCAGCAGTGTTATAGCGGGAGAGGGCTCTGGGGCCAACGTCCTGACTTTC. It specifies CASSVIAGEGSGANVLTF.